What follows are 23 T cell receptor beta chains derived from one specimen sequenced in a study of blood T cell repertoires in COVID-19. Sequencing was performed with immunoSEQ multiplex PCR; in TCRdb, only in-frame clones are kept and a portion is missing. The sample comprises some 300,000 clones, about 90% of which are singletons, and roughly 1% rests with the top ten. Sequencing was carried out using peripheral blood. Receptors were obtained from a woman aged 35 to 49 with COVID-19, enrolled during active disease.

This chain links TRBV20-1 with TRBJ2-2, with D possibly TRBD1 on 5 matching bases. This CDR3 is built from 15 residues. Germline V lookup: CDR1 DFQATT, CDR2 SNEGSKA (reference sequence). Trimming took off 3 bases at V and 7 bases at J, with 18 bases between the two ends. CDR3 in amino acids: CSASETGRGSGELFF. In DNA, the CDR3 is TGCAGTGCTAGTGAAACAGGCCGAGGTAGCGGGGAGCTGTTTTTT.

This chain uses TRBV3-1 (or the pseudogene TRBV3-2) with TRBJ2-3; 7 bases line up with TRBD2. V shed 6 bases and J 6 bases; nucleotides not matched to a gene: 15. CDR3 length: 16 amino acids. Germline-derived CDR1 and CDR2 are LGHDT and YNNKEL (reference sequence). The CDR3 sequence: CASSSSGGRGGDTQYF. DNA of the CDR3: TGTGCCAGCAGTAGTTCGGGAGGCCGCGGAGGGGATACGCAGTATTTT.

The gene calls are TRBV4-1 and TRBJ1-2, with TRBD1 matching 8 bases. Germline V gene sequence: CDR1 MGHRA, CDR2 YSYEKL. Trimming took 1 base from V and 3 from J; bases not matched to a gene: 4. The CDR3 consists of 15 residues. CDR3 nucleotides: TGCGCCAGCAGCCAAGTACAGGGGGATTACTATGGCTACACCTTC. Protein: CASSQVQGDYYGYTF.

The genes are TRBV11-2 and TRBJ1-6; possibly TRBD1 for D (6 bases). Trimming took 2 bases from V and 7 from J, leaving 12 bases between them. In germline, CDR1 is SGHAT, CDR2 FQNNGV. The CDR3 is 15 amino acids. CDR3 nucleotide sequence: TGTGCCAGCAGCTTATCGGGCCAGGGGAATTCACCCCTCCACTTT. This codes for CASSLSGQGNSPLHF.

The CDR3 sequence is CSVNGAGKAINTEAFF. CDR3 bases: TGCAGCGTTAATGGGGCAGGGAAAGCGATAAACACTGAAGCTTTCTTT. This sequence joins TRBV29-1 and TRBJ1-1; D perhaps matches TRBD1 (5 bases). The CDR3 totals 16 residues. Germline V gene data show CDR1 as SQVTM and CDR2 as ANQGSEA. V lost 5 bases and J lost 2, with 21 bases in between. Looking up the rest from reference TRBV29-1 and TRBJ1-1 gives the full variable domain: SAVISQKPSRDICQRGTSLTIQCQVDSQVTMMFWYRQQPGQSLTLIATANQGSEATYESGFVIDKFPISRPNLTFSTLTVSNMSPEDSSIYLCSVNGAGKAINTEAFFGQGTRLTVV.

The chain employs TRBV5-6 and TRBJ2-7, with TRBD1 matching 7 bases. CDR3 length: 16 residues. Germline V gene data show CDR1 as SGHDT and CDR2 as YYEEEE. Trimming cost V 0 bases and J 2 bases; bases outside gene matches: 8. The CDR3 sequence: CASSLGVGQPPYEQYF. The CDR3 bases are TGTGCCAGCAGCTTGGGTGTGGGACAGCCACCCTACGAGCAGTACTTC.

CDR3: CATRTGGRMNTEAFF. CDR3 DNA: TGTGCCACTCGTACAGGGGGCAGAATGAACACTGAAGCTTTCTTT. The chain carries TRBV15 and TRBJ1-1; 9 bases map to TRBD1. The junction had 8 bases not matched to a gene; V was cut back by 9 bases and J by 0 bases. The CDR3 totals 15 residues. Germline lookup yields CDR1 LNHNV and CDR2 YYDKDF (reference sequence).

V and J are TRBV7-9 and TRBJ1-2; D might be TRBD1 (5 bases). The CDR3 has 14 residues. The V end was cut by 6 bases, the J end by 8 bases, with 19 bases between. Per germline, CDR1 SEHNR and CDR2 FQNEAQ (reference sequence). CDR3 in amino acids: CASRASTGYGGYTF. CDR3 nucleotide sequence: TGTGCCAGCAGGGCAAGTACAGGCTACGGGGGCTACACCTTC.

CDR3 loop: CASSVSIGTSGRDTGELFF. The DNA of the CDR3 is TGTGCCAGCAGCGTTTCCATTGGGACTAGCGGGAGGGACACCGGGGAGCTGTTTTTT. The chain carries TRBV9 and TRBJ2-2; 16 bases are a match to TRBD2. V gave up 2 bases and J gave up 3 bases; unmatched junction bases: 7. Germline values: CDR1 SGDLS, CDR2 YYNGEE. The CDR3 is made up of 19 amino acids.

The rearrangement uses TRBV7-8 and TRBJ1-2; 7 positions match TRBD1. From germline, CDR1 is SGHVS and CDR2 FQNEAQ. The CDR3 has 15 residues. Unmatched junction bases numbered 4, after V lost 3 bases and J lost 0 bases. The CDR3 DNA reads TGTGCCAGCAGCTTGGCCGGGACAGCTAACTATGGCTACACCTTC. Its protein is CASSLAGTANYGYTF.

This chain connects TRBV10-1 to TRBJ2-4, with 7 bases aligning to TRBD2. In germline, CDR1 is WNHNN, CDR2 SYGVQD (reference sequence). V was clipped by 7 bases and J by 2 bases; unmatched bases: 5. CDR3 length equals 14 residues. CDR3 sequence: CASKGEGSKNIQYF. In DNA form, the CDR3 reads TGCGCCAGCAAAGGGGAGGGGTCCAAAAACATTCAGTACTTC.

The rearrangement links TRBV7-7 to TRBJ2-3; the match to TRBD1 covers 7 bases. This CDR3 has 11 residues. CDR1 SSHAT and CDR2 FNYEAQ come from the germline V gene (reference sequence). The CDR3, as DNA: TGTGAAGGGGGACAGCAAGATACGCAGTATTTT. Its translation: CEGGQQDTQYF.

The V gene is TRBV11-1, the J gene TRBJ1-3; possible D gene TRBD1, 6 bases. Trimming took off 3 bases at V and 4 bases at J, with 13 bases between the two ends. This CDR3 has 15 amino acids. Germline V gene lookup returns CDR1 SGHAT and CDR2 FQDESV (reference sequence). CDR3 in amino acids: CASSLAGARGNTIYF. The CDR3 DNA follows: TGTGCCAGCAGCTTGGCAGGGGCGCGAGGAAACACCATATATTTT.

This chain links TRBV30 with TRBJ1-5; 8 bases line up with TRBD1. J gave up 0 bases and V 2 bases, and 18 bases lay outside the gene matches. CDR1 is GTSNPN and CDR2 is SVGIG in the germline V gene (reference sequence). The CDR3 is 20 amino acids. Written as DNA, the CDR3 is TGTGCCTGGAGTTTTGGGACCTCACTGGACAGGGCGAATAGCAATCAGCCCCAGCATTTT. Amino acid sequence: CAWSFGTSLDRANSNQPQHF.

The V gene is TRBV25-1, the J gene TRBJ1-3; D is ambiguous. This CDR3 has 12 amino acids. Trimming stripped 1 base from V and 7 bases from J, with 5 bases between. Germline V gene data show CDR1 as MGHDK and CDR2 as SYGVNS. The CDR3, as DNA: TGTGCCAGCAGTGAATTTATGAACACCATATATTTT. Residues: CASSEFMNTIYF. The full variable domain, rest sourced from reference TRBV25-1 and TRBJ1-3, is EADIYQTPRYLVIGTGKKITLECSQTMGHDKMYWYQQDPGMELHLIHYSYGVNSTEKGDLSSESTVSRIRTEHFPLTLESARPSHTSQYLCASSEFMNTIYFGEGSWLTVV.

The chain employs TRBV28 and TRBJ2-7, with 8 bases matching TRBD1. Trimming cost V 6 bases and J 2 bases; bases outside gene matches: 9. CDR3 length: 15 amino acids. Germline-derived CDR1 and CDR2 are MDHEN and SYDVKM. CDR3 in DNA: TGTGCCAGCAGCGGAGGGGGACAGGTCCCCTACGAGCAGTACTTC. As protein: CASSGGGQVPYEQYF.

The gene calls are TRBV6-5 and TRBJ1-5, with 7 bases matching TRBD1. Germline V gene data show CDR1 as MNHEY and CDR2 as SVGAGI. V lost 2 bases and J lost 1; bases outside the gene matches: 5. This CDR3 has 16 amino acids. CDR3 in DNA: TGTGCCAGCAGTTACCCGGAGGGGGCAAGCAATCAGCCCCAGCATTTT. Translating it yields CASSYPEGASNQPQHF.

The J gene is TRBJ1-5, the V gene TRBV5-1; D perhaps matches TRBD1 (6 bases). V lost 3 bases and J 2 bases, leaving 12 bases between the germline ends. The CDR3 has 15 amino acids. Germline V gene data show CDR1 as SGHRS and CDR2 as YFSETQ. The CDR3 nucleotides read TGCGCCAGCAGCTCAGGGGTTGACGGCAATCAGCCCCAGCATTTT. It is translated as CASSSGVDGNQPQHF.

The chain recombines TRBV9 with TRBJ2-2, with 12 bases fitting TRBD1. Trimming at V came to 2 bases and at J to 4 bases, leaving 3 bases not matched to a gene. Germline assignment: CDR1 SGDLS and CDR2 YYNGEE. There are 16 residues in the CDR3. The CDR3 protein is CASSVGTGGSTGELFF. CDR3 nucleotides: TGTGCCAGCAGCGTGGGGACAGGGGGCAGCACCGGGGAGCTGTTTTTT.

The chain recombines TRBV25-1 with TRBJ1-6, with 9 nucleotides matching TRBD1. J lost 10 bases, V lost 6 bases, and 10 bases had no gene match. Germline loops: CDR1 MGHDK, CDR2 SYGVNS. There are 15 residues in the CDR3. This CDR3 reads CASRAGQGNGSPLHF. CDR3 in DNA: TGTGCCAGCAGAGCGGGACAGGGAAATGGGTCACCCCTCCACTTT.

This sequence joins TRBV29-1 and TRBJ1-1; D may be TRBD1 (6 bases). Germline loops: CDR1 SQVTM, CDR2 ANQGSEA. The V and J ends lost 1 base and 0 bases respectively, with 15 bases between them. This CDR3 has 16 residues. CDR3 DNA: TGCAGCGTTGAAGGGCAGGGGATGAGGATGAACACTGAAGCTTTCTTT. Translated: CSVEGQGMRMNTEAFF.

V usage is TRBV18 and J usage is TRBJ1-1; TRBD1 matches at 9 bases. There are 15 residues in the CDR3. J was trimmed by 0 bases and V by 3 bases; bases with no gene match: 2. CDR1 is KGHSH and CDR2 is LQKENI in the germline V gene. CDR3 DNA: TGTGCCAGCTCACCCGACAGGGGGATGAACACTGAAGCTTTCTTT. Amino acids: CASSPDRGMNTEAFF.

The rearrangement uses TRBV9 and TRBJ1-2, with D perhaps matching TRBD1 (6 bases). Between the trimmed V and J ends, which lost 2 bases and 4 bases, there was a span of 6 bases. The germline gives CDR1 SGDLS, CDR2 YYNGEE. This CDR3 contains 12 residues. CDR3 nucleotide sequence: TGTGCCAGCAGCGTGGACAGCTATGGCTACACCTTC. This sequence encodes CASSVDSYGYTF. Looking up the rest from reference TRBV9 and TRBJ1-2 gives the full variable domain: DSGVTQTPKHLITATGQRVTLRCSPRSGDLSVYWYQQSLDQGLQFLIQYYNGEERAKGNILERFSAQQFPDLHSELNLSSLELGDSALYFCASSVDSYGYTFGSGTRLTVV.